These T cell receptor beta chains were read from a single sample in a study of PD-L1 blockade in urothelial cancer. Only in-frame clones appear in the TCRdb table, and some are missing; sequencing was by immunoSEQ multiplex PCR. The data show some 76,000 clones, approximately 91% seen once. The material sequenced was PBMCs, taken around atezolizumab (anti-PD-L1) treatment. The receptors were sampled from a man aged 55 to 69 with urothelial cancer. The CDR3 runs from the conserved cysteine through the conserved F or W. Each record gives: J gene, V gene, clone size, CDR3 length, D gene, CDR3 protein, CDR3 DNA. The D gene is left open where the match is weak. A row's size may be missing; if present it is once, few, many or a size class.

TRBJ2-5 TRBV28 . 12 . CASSFRRETQYF TGTGCCAGCAGTTTTCGGCGGGAGACCCAGTACTTC
TRBJ1-5 TRBV19 . 14 TRBD1 CASSTGQGNQPQHF TGTGCCAGTAGTACCGGACAGGGGAATCAGCCCCAGCATTTT
TRBJ2-4 TRBV6-5 . 15 TRBD2 CASSFGTSGKNIQYF TGTGCCAGCAGTTTCGGGACTAGCGGCAAAAACATTCAGTACTTC
TRBJ2-7 TRBV11-2 once 13 . CASSWPQGREQYF TGTGCCAGCAGCTGGCCTCAGGGGCGCGAGCAGTACTTC
TRBJ1-1 TRBV19 . 15 TRBD1 CARVGTGSMNTEAFF TGTGCTAGGGTCGGGACAGGGTCAATGAACACTGAAGCTTTCTTT
TRBJ2-3 TRBV6-5 . 14 . CASSPRRSTDTQYF TGTGCCAGCAGCCCCCGGCGGAGCACAGATACGCAGTATTTT
TRBJ2-1 TRBV13 . 14 . CASSLSGGDNEQFF TGTGCCAGCAGCTTAAGCGGAGGGGACAATGAGCAGTTCTTC
TRBJ2-3 TRBV2 . 13 . CASSERATDTQYF TGTGCCAGCAGTGAGAGGGCCACAGATACGCAGTATTTT
TRBJ2-5 TRBV7-9 . 18 TRBD2 CASSLGRVLAGREETQYF TGTGCCAGCAGCTTAGGGAGAGTACTAGCGGGAAGGGAGGAGACCCAGTACTTC
TRBJ2-1 TRBV19 . 17 TRBD1 CASSIDGAGGIYNEQFF TGTGCCAGTAGTATAGACGGAGCAGGGGGCATCTACAATGAGCAGTTCTTC
TRBJ2-7 TRBV7-9 . 16 TRBD1 CASSFRGQGGSFEQYF TGTGCCAGCAGCTTCAGGGGGCAGGGAGGTTCTTTCGAGCAGTACTTC
TRBJ1-1 TRBV9 . 15 . CASSVGHRLNTEAFF TGTGCCAGCAGCGTAGGGCACAGGCTGAACACTGAAGCTTTCTTT
TRBJ1-2 TRBV5-6 . 13 . CASSPNRENGYTF TGTGCCAGCAGCCCAAACAGGGAAAATGGCTACACCTTC
TRBJ1-1 TRBV7-9 . 14 TRBD1 CASSLQQGAPEAFF TGTGCCAGCAGCTTACAACAGGGGGCCCCTGAAGCTTTCTTT
TRBJ2-4 TRBV30 . 16 . CAWSVVESGSKNIQYF TGTGCCTGGAGTGTAGTGGAATCGGGAAGCAAAAACATTCAGTACTTC
TRBJ2-2 TRBV19 once 13 TRBD1 CASKGQGTGELFF TGTGCCAGTAAGGGACAGGGTACCGGGGAGCTGTTTTTT
TRBJ2-3 TRBV14 once 15 . CASSQVRGVPDTQYF TGTGCCAGCAGCCAAGTCAGAGGAGTTCCAGATACGCAGTATTTT
TRBJ1-1 TRBV30 . 19 TRBD1 CAWSHLGREQGAVNTEAFF TGTGCCTGGAGTCATTTAGGTCGAGAACAGGGGGCGGTGAACACTGAAGCTTTCTTT
TRBJ1-1 TRBV7-9 . 13 . CASSRPAGTEAFF TGTGCCAGCAGCCGCCCAGCGGGTACTGAAGCTTTCTTT
TRBJ1-6 TRBV30 . 16 TRBD1 CAWSARGTALNSPLHF TGTGCCTGGAGTGCCCGAGGGACAGCGCTTAATTCACCCCTCCACTTT
TRBJ1-5 TRBV6-5 once 15 . CASRVTGTSNQPQHF TGTGCCAGCAGAGTCACAGGGACAAGCAATCAGCCCCAGCATTTT
TRBJ1-1 TRBV7-8 . 17 . CASSLGDNRGRNTEAFF TGTGCCAGCAGCTTAGGGGACAACAGAGGCCGGAACACTGAAGCTTTCTTT
TRBJ1-4 TRBV9 . 17 . CARHIRDTRSTNEKLFF TGTGCCAGGCACATCCGGGACACTCGATCAACTAATGAAAAACTGTTTTTT
TRBJ2-1 TRBV6-1 . 15 . CASSDGTIRGNEQFF TGTGCCAGCAGTGATGGGACGATCAGGGGAAATGAGCAGTTCTTC
TRBJ2-5 TRBV5-1 . 15 . CASSLGGQSQETQYF TGCGCCAGCAGCTTGGGCGGACAGTCCCAAGAGACCCAGTACTTC
TRBJ2-7 TRBV10-3 once 14 TRBD2 CAISESSGRNEQYF TGTGCCATCAGTGAGTCGAGCGGGAGGAACGAGCAGTACTTC
TRBJ1-6 TRBV27 . 15 TRBD1 CASSSGQVINSPLHF TGTGCCAGCAGCTCAGGACAGGTCATTAATTCACCCCTCCACTTT
TRBJ2-2 TRBV19 . 16 . CASSLIDSSGTGELFF TGTGCCAGTAGCCTGATAGACTCCTCGGGGACCGGGGAGCTGTTTTTT
TRBJ1-5 TRBV25-1 . 13 . CASGTGRNQPQHF TGTGCCAGCGGAACAGGGAGAAATCAGCCCCAGCATTTT
TRBJ2-6 TRBV19 . 15 . CASSIDAAGANVLTF TGTGCCAGTAGTATTGACGCGGCTGGGGCCAACGTCCTGACTTTC
TRBJ1-6 TRBV5-6 . 16 TRBD1 CASSIGQGARNSPLHF TGTGCCAGCAGCATCGGACAGGGGGCGCGAAATTCACCCCTCCACTTT
TRBJ1-5 TRBV19 . 17 . CASSIDLSGTLNQPQHF TGTGCCAGTAGTATAGATCTTTCAGGGACACTTAATCAGCCCCAGCATTTT
TRBJ2-3 TRBV11-2 . 16 . CASSFSQRPGTDTQYF TGTGCCAGCAGCTTCAGCCAGCGGCCGGGCACAGATACGCAGTATTTT
TRBJ2-2 TRBV28 . 15 . CASSLGAVSTGELFF TGTGCCAGCAGTTTAGGGGCGGTCAGCACCGGGGAGCTGTTTTTT
TRBJ2-5 TRBV9 few 15 . CASSPRTDDKAAQYF TGTGCCAGCAGCCCTCGGACAGACGATAAGGCGGCCCAGTACTTC
TRBJ2-1 TRBV10-3 once 17 TRBD2 CAIRGTSGRNGYNEQFF TGTGCCATCAGGGGGACTAGCGGGAGGAATGGATACAATGAGCAGTTCTTC
TRBJ2-7 TRBV5-6 . 17 TRBD1 CASSFWVGTGVSYEQYF TGTGCCAGCAGCTTTTGGGTTGGGACAGGGGTCTCCTACGAGCAGTACTTC
TRBJ1-2 TRBV27 . 16 . CASSFRGRGDTYGYTF TGTGCCAGCAGTTTTCGGGGGAGGGGGGATACCTATGGCTACACCTTC
TRBJ1-5 TRBV7-9 few 14 . CASSLEGRSGPQHF TGTGCCAGCAGCTTAGAGGGGCGGAGTGGGCCCCAGCATTTT
TRBJ1-2 TRBV6-1 . 13 TRBD1 CASEIRTGNGYTF TGTGCCAGTGAAATCAGGACAGGGAACGGCTACACCTTC
TRBJ1-4 TRBV6-1 . 14 . CASREVATNEKLFF TGTGCCAGCAGGGAGGTTGCAACTAATGAAAAACTGTTTTTT
TRBJ1-1 TRBV10-2 . 14 TRBD1 CASRAGTGLAEAFF TGCGCCAGCAGAGCCGGGACAGGGCTCGCTGAAGCTTTCTTT
TRBJ2-7 TRBV5-6 . 15 . CASSLGFDSSYEQYF TGTGCCAGCAGCTTGGGATTTGACTCATCCTACGAGCAGTACTTC
TRBJ2-3 TRBV15 . 14 . CATSRTGLQDTQYF TGTGCCACCAGCAGGACGGGACTTCAAGATACGCAGTATTTT
TRBJ1-5 TRBV4-3 . 15 TRBD1 CASSFGTGPNQPQHF TGCGCCAGCAGCTTCGGGACAGGTCCTAATCAGCCCCAGCATTTT
TRBJ2-7 TRBV10-1 . 14 TRBD2 CASSEGGRASKQYF TGCGCCAGCTCCGAAGGAGGGAGGGCCAGTAAGCAGTACTTC
TRBJ1-2 TRBV7-2 . 12 . CASSPPGSGYTF TGTGCCAGCAGCCCCCCAGGGTCCGGCTACACCTTC
TRBJ2-3 TRBV18 . 18 TRBD1 CASSGRRDRRTTTDTQYF TGTGCCAGCTCAGGACGAAGGGACAGAAGAACCACCACAGATACGCAGTATTTT
TRBJ1-4 TRBV29-1 once 11 TRBD1 CSVGTGEKLFF TGCAGCGTAGGGACAGGGGAAAAACTGTTTTTT
TRBJ1-1 TRBV29-1 . 13 TRBD1 CSSGTGGYTEAFF TGCAGCTCAGGGACAGGGGGGTACACTGAAGCTTTCTTT
TRBJ2-2 TRBV11-2 . 17 TRBD2 CASSLSGGATSTGELFF TGTGCCAGCAGCTTAAGCGGGGGGGCAACGAGCACCGGGGAGCTGTTTTTT
TRBJ1-3 TRBV18 once 15 . CASSPPSGSGNTIYF TGTGCCAGCTCACCACCGTCGGGATCTGGAAACACCATATATTTT
TRBJ1-2 TRBV19 . 14 . CASREAQGPYGYTF TGTGCCAGTAGGGAGGCCCAGGGGCCTTATGGCTACACCTTC
TRBJ1-1 TRBV30 . 13 . CAWSVQVGAEAFF TGTGCCTGGAGTGTACAGGTCGGCGCTGAAGCTTTCTTT
TRBJ2-7 TRBV5-5 once 18 . CASTSSRNGAVISYEQYF TGTGCCAGCACTTCCTCCAGGAATGGGGCAGTCATCTCCTACGAGCAGTACTTC
TRBJ2-5 TRBV4-2 . 15 TRBD1 CASSYRQGRGETQYF TGTGCCAGCAGCTATCGACAGGGAAGAGGAGAGACCCAGTACTTC
TRBJ1-1 TRBV30 few 13 TRBD1 CAWSLPGQGFAFF TGTGCCTGGAGTCTACCGGGACAGGGGTTTGCTTTCTTT
TRBJ1-4 TRBV6-5 . 15 . CASSYSLSGEEKLFF TGTGCCAGCAGTTACTCTTTATCGGGTGAAGAAAAACTGTTTTTT
TRBJ2-7 TRBV7-6 . 14 . CASSLAFGGYEQYF TGTGCCAGCAGCTTAGCGTTCGGAGGCTACGAGCAGTACTTC
TRBJ2-1 TRBV9 . 18 TRBD2 CASSVGHLLAGAGNEQFF TGTGCCAGCAGCGTTGGGCACCTACTAGCGGGAGCTGGTAATGAGCAGTTCTTC